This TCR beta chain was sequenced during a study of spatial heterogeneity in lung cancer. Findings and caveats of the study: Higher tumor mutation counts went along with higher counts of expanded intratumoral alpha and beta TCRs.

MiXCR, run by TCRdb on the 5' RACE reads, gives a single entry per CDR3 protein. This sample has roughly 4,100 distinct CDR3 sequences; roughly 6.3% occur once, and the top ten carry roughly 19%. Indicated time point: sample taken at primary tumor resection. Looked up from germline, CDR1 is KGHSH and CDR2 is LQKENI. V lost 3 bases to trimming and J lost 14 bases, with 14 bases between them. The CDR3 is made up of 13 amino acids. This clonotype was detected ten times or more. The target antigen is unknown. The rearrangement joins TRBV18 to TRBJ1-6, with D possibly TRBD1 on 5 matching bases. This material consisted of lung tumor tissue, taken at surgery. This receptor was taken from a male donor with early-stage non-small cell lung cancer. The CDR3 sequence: CASSPMSWGALHF. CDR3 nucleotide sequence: TGTGCCAGCTCACCGATGTCCTGGGGGGCCCTCCACTTT.